This entry lists 26 T cell receptor beta chains sequenced from one sample in a study of identical twins. MiXCR, applied by TCRdb to the 5' RACE reads, yields one record per CDR3 protein. The sample holds some 500,000 distinct CDR3 sequences, roughly a fifth seen once. These data were also reused for a study on T cells expressing NK-cell markers.

Sequencing used CD4+ T cells sorted from blood. These receptors were collected from a woman aged 18 to 35 in good health.

A note on this clonotype: At one end the junction does not follow the germline gene, possibly because of a read error. This chain uses TRBV7-9 with TRBJ2-1; the match to TRBD2 covers 9 bases. The germline gives CDR1 SEHNR, CDR2 FQNEAQ (reference sequence). The CDR3 loop spans 12 amino acids. The CDR3 DNA follows: TGTGCCAGCAGCCCCGCTAGCGGGATTTCGATCTTC. It codes for CASSPASGISIF.

In its sample, this clonotype was seen a few times. The chain links TRBV5-1 to TRBJ1-1; no clear D. The V end lost 3 bases, the J end lost 4 bases, and 13 bases lay between the germline ends. The CDR3 runs to 14 residues. Germline CDR1 SGHRS, CDR2 YFSETQ. The CDR3 here is CASSYTARSTEAFF. CDR3 in DNA: TGCGCCAGCAGCTACACGGCTAGGAGCACTGAAGCTTTCTTT.

This chain joins TRBV5-1 and TRBJ2-1; D remains unclear. The CDR3 extends over 13 amino acids. The V end lost 3 bases, the J end lost 11 bases, and 15 bases lay between the germline ends. Germline CDR1 reads SGHRS; CDR2 reads YFSETQ. CDR3 sequence: CASSSREASKQFF. The CDR3 DNA sequence: TGCGCCAGCAGCTCCCGTGAGGCTTCTAAGCAGTTCTTC.

The rearrangement joins TRBV29-1 to TRBJ1-6; D is unresolved. The germline V and J ends were trimmed by 0 bases and 16 bases, with 13 bases remaining between them. The germline V gene encodes CDR1 SQVTM and CDR2 ANQGSEA. The CDR3 is 12 amino acids. This chain's CDR3 is CSVEDRSRGLHF. The CDR3 coding sequence is TGCAGCGTTGAAGATCGTTCAAGAGGGCTCCACTTT.

The chain couples TRBV5-1 to TRBJ2-1, with 13 bases lining up with TRBD2. Germline V gene lookup returns CDR1 SGHRS and CDR2 YFSETQ. V dropped 6 bases and J dropped 7; count of bases not matched to a gene: 13. This CDR3 is built from 17 residues. CDR3 residues: CASTPQLAGGPWNEQFF. The CDR3 DNA reads TGCGCCAGCACTCCGCAACTAGCGGGAGGGCCCTGGAATGAGCAGTTCTTC.

This clonotype was counted many times. V and J are TRBV12-3 or TRBV12-4 and TRBJ2-5; 12 bases are a match to TRBD1. CDR3 length: 16 residues. V lost 6 bases and J lost 3; bases outside the gene matches: 8. The CDR3 sequence is CASRPGQGAFEETQYF. The DNA for the CDR3 is TGTGCCAGCAGGCCGGGACAGGGGGCTTTCGAAGAGACCCAGTACTTC.

The chain links TRBV3-1 to TRBJ1-2, with D possibly matching TRBD1 (5 bases). Germline lookup yields CDR1 LGHDT and CDR2 YNNKEL (reference sequence). The V and J ends lost 1 base and 4 bases respectively, with 16 bases between them. CDR3 size: 16 residues. The DNA of the CDR3 is TGTGCCAGCAGCCAAGGCGACAGACAACTCTCCTATGGCTACACCTTC. Its translation: CASSQGDRQLSYGYTF. The whole variable domain, filled in from reference TRBV3-1 and TRBJ1-2, reads DTAVSQTPKYLVTQMGNDKSIKCEQNLGHDTMYWYKQDSKKFLKIMFSYNNKELIINETVPNRFSPKSPDKAHLNLHINSLELGDSAVYFCASSQGDRQLSYGYTFGSGTRLTVV.

The rearrangement uses TRBV5-1 and TRBJ2-7, with a tentative D call TRBD2 (6 bases). The CDR3 covers 15 residues. Trimming cost V 6 bases and J 0 bases, with 16 bases left between them. CDR1 and CDR2 from the germline V gene are SGHRS and YFSETQ. CDR3: CASTPGLASSYEQYF. The CDR3 bases are TGCGCCAGCACCCCCGGGCTAGCGAGCTCCTACGAGCAGTACTTC.

The chain recombines TRBV11-2 with TRBJ2-7; a weak D match, TRBD2 (6 bases). Trimming took 2 bases from V and 2 from J, leaving 13 bases between them. Per germline, CDR1 SGHAT and CDR2 FQNNGV. CDR3 length: 15 amino acids. CDR3 sequence reads: CASSLFVAGTYEQYF. The DNA for the CDR3 is TGTGCCAGCAGCTTATTCGTGGCGGGAACCTACGAGCAGTACTTC.

This clonotype came up a few times. The V call is TRBV20-1, the J call TRBJ2-1; 13 nucleotides agree with TRBD2. The CDR3 spans 15 residues. Germline V gene sequence: CDR1 DFQATT, CDR2 SNEGSKA (reference sequence). V lost 3 bases, J lost 8 bases, and 7 bases stayed unmatched. The CDR3, as DNA: TGCAGTGCTAGTGGAGGGACTAGCGGGAAGGATGAGCAGTTCTTC. Translation gives CSASGGTSGKDEQFF.

The chain carries TRBV20-1 and TRBJ1-4; a possible D gene is TRBD1 (6 bases). Germline-derived CDR1 and CDR2 are DFQATT and SNEGSKA (reference sequence). V shed 3 bases and J shed 8 bases, with 10 bases lying between them. This CDR3 contains 12 residues. The CDR3 loop is CSARGTWEKLFF. The CDR3 DNA sequence: TGCAGTGCTAGGGGGACATGGGAAAAACTGTTTTTT.

This rearrangement joins TRBV7-9 to TRBJ2-7; tentatively, D is TRBD1 (5 bases). This CDR3 is 13 amino acids long. V lost 5 bases to trimming and J lost 3 bases, with 11 bases between them. The V gene's germline CDR1 is SEHNR and CDR2 FQNEAQ (reference sequence). CDR3 in amino acids: CASSPGQLYEQYF. The CDR3 DNA sequence: TGTGCCAGCAGCCCTGGACAACTCTACGAGCAGTACTTC. Drawing the rest from reference TRBV7-9 and TRBJ2-7, the complete variable domain is DTGVSQNPRHKITKRGQNVTFRCDPISEHNRLYWYRQTLGQGPEFLTYFQNEAQLEKSRLLSDRFSAERPKGSFSTLEIQRTEQGDSAMYLCASSPGQLYEQYFGPGTRLTVT.

The rearrangement joins TRBV20-1 to TRBJ1-1; 8 bases are a match to TRBD1. From germline, CDR1 is DFQATT and CDR2 SNEGSKA (reference sequence). CDR3 length equals 14 residues. Germline trimming cut 4 bases from V and 1 base from J; bases unmatched to any gene: 5. CDR3 coding DNA: TGCAGTGCTACCCAGGGGGCGTGGAACACTGAAGCTTTCTTT. This sequence encodes CSATQGAWNTEAFF.

The chain is built from TRBV7-2 and TRBJ2-3; D assignment may be TRBD1 or TRBD2 (5 bases each). V shed 6 bases and J shed 6 bases, with 10 bases lying between them. CDR1 is SGHTA and CDR2 is FQGNSA in the germline V gene. The CDR3 extends over 12 amino acids. The CDR3 is CASRPGADTQYF. CDR3 in DNA: TGTGCCAGCAGGCCCGGGGCGGATACGCAGTATTTT.

The chain joins TRBV6-2 or TRBV6-3 to TRBJ2-7; the match to TRBD2 covers 10 bases. Per germline, CDR1 MNHEY and CDR2 SVGEGT. The CDR3 has 15 amino acids. V trimming: 4 bases; J trimming: 7 bases; junction bases outside the gene matches: 10. The CDR3 nucleotides are TGTGCCAGCAGTTCTTTACTAGCGGGACCGCGAGAGCAGTACTTC. Its translation: CASSSLLAGPREQYF.

The rearrangement joins TRBV6-1 to TRBJ1-6, with D unclear. Trimming removed 5 bases at V and 8 bases at J, with 19 bases between. Germline V lookup: CDR1 MNHNS, CDR2 SASEGT. The CDR3 runs to 16 residues. This CDR3 reads CASSKTPAFGDSPLHF. DNA for the CDR3: TGTGCCAGCAGTAAGACCCCGGCCTTCGGGGATTCACCCCTCCACTTT.

The V call is TRBV5-1, the J call TRBJ2-7; no clear D gene. Between the trimmed V and J ends, which lost 0 bases and 0 bases, there was a span of 10 bases. This CDR3 has 15 residues. Germline assignment: CDR1 SGHRS and CDR2 YFSETQ. Here the CDR3 reads CASSLEIGISYEQYF. CDR3 coding DNA: TGCGCCAGCAGCTTGGAAATAGGGATCTCCTACGAGCAGTACTTC.

This chain connects TRBV5-4 to TRBJ2-1; 14 nucleotides align to TRBD2. Germline CDR1 and CDR2: SGHNT and YYREEE (reference sequence). This CDR3 comprises 19 residues. V was pared by 2 bases and J by 0 bases, with 7 bases of the junction left unmatched. Here the CDR3 DNA reads TGTGCCAGCAGCTTTCTGACTAGCGGGGGGGGTAGCTCCTACAATGAGCAGTTCTTC. Protein product: CASSFLTSGGGSSYNEQFF.

This clonotype came up a few times. The rearrangement joins TRBV10-3 to TRBJ1-3; no clear D gene. Trimming removed 8 bases at V and 4 bases at J, with 12 bases between. The CDR3 sequence is 13 residues long. The V gene's germline CDR1 is ENHRY and CDR2 SYGVKD. The CDR3 loop is CAISGFEGNTIYF. CDR3 in DNA: TGTGCCATCTCGGGGTTTGAGGGAAACACCATATATTTT.

This clonotype was seen a few times. The chain recombines TRBV6-5 with TRBJ1-1; unclear D gene. The CDR3 totals 12 residues. V dropped 2 bases and J dropped 6 bases, with 7 bases sitting between them. Germline V gene sequence: CDR1 MNHEY, CDR2 SVGAGI. The CDR3 sequence is CASSYPKPEAFF. In DNA, the CDR3 is TGTGCCAGCAGTTACCCAAAACCTGAAGCTTTCTTT.

This chain links TRBV11-2 with TRBJ2-1; D assignment may be TRBD1 or TRBD2 (5 bases each). Trimming removed 3 bases from V and 5 bases from J, with 11 bases in between. The germline CDR1 and CDR2 sequences are SGHAT and FQNNGV. The CDR3 runs to 14 residues. This chain's CDR3 is CASSFRDGDNEQFF. CDR3 nucleotides: TGTGCCAGCAGCTTCCGGGACGGTGACAATGAGCAGTTCTTC.

V usage is TRBV5-1 and J usage is TRBJ2-4, with 7 bases fitting TRBD1. CDR3 length: 14 residues. The V segment lost 4 bases and the J segment 5 bases; nucleotides outside the gene matches: 6. Germline CDR1 and CDR2: SGHRS and YFSETQ. DNA for the CDR3: TGCGCCAGCAGCCCCGGACAGGCTGAAAACATTCAGTACTTC. Translation: CASSPGQAENIQYF.

V usage is TRBV3-1 and J usage is TRBJ1-2; 8 bases match TRBD1. V lost 5 bases, J lost 5 bases, and 16 bases stayed unmatched. This CDR3 has 17 amino acids. Germline lookup yields CDR1 LGHDT and CDR2 YNNKEL (reference sequence). Here the CDR3 DNA reads TGTGCCAGCAGCGAAAACCAGGGGGCTTCCCCTCCTTATGGCTACACCTTC. This translates into CASSENQGASPPYGYTF.

This clonotype has only a few counts. The chain recombines TRBV12-3 or TRBV12-4 with TRBJ2-1; D possibly corresponds to TRBD2 (5 bases). V gave up 3 bases and J gave up 4 bases, with 13 bases separating them. The CDR3 sequence is 15 residues long. The CDR3 reads CASSFRSGPYNEQFF. Here the CDR3 DNA reads TGTGCCAGCAGTTTCAGGAGCGGACCTTACAATGAGCAGTTCTTC.

The chain links TRBV11-2 to TRBJ1-2; 10 nucleotides align to TRBD1. The CDR3 sequence is 16 residues long. After removal of 1 base from V and 6 bases from J, the junction contained 8 bases not matched to a gene. Germline assignment: CDR1 SGHAT and CDR2 FQNNGV. The CDR3 DNA reads TGTGCCAGCAGCTTAGGTGGACAGGGGGTTTCCCATGGCTACACCTTC. As protein: CASSLGGQGVSHGYTF.

The V call is TRBV9, the J call TRBJ2-5; possible D gene TRBD2, 6 bases. CDR1 is SGDLS, CDR2 YYNGEE, per germline. The germline V and J ends were trimmed by 6 bases and 2 bases, with 17 bases remaining between them. CDR3 length: 15 residues. The CDR3 DNA follows: TGTGCCAGCACAGGAACGGGACTCATTCAAGAGACCCAGTACTTC. Protein sequence: CASTGTGLIQETQYF.